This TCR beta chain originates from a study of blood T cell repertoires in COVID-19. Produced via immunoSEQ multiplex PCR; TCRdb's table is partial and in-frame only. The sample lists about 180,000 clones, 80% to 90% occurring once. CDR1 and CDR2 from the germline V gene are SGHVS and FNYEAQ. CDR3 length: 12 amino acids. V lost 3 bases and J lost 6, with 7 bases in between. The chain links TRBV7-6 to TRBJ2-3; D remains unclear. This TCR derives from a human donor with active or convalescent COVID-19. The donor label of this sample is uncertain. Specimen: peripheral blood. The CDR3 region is CASSLTGDTQYF. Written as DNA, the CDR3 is TGTGCCAGCAGCTTGACCGGGGATACGCAGTATTTT.